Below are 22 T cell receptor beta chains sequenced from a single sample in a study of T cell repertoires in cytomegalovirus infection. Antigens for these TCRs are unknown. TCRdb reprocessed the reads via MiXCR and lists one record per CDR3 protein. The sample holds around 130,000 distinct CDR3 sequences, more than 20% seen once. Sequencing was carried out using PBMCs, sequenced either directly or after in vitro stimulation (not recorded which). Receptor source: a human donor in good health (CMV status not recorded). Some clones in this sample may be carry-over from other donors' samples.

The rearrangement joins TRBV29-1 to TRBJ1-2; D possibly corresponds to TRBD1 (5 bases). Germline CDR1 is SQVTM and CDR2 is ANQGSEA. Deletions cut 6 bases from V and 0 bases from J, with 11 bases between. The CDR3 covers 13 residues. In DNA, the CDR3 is TGCAGCGTCGTCAGACAGACTAACTATGGCTACACCTTC. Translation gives CSVVRQTNYGYTF.

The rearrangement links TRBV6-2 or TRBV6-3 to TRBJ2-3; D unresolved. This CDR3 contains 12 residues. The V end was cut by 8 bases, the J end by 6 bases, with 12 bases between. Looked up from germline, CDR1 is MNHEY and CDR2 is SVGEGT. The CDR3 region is CASGQGPDTQYF. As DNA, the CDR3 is TGTGCCAGCGGCCAAGGACCCGATACGCAGTATTTT.

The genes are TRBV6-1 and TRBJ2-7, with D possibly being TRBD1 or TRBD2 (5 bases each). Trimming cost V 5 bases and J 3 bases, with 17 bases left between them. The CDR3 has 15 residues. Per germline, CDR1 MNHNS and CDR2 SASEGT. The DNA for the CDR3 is TGTGCCAGCAGTTCCTCCGGGACGGTGCGCTACGAGCAGTACGTC. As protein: CASSSSGTVRYEQYV.

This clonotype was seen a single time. The CDR3 protein is CASSLGGGTGYTF. CDR3 bases: TGTGCCAGCAGCTTAGGGGGCGGGACAGGCTACACCTTC. The chain has TRBV11-2 and TRBJ1-2; the D gene is possibly TRBD1 (6 bases). Trimming cost V 1 base and J 8 bases, with 11 bases left between them. The CDR3 spans 13 residues. Germline loops: CDR1 SGHAT, CDR2 FQNNGV. Full variable domain (outside the CDR3, taken from reference TRBV11-2 and TRBJ1-2): EAGVAQSPRYKIIEKRQSVAFWCNPISGHATLYWYQQILGQGPKLLIQFQNNGVVDDSQLPKDRFSAERLKGVDSTLKIQPAKLEDSAVYLCASSLGGGTGYTFGSGTRLTVV.

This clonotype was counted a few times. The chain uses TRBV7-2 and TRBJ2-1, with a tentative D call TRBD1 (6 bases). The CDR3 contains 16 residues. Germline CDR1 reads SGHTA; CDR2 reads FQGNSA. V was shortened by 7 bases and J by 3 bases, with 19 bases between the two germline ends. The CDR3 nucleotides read TGTGCCAGCACCCTAAAGGGGAAAGGGGGCTACAATGAGCAGTTCTTC. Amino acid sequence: CASTLKGKGGYNEQFF. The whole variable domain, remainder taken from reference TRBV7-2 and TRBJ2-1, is GAGVSQSPSNKVTEKGKDVELRCDPISGHTALYWYRQSLGQGLEFLIYFQGNSAPDKSGLPSDRFSAERTGGSVSTLTIQRTQQEDSAVYLCASTLKGKGGYNEQFFGPGTRLTVL.

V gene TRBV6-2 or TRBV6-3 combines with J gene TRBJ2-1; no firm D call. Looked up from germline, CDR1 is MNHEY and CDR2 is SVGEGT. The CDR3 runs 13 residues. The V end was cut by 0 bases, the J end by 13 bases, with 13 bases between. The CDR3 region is CASSYSTRNYQFF. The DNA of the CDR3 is TGTGCCAGCAGTTACTCGACTCGGAATTACCAGTTCTTC.

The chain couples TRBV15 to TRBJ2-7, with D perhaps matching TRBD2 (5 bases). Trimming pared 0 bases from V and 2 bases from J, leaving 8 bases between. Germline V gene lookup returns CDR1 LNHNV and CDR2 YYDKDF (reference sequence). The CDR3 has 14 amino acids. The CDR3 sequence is CATSRERAAYEQYF. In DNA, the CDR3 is TGTGCCACCAGCAGAGAGCGAGCGGCCTACGAGCAGTACTTC.

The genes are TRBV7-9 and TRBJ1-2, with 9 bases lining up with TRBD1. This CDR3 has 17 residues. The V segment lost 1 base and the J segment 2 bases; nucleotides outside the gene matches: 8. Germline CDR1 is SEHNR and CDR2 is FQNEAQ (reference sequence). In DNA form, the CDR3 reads TGTGCCAGCAGCTTAGAAGGTTCGGGACAGGGCAACTATGGCTACACCTTC. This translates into CASSLEGSGQGNYGYTF.

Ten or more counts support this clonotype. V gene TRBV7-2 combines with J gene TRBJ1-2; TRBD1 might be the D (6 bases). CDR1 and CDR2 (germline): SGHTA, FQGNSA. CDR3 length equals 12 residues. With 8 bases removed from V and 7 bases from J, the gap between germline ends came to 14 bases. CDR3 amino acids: CASGDRRGGYTF. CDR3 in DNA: TGTGCCAGCGGCGACAGGCGAGGTGGCTACACCTTC.

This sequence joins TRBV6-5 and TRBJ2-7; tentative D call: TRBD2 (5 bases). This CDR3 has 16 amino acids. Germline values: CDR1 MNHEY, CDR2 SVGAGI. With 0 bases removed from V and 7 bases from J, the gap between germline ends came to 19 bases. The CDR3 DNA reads TGTGCCAGCAGTTACTCCGCCGAGGGAGCAGGTCGGGAGCAGTACTTC. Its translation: CASSYSAEGAGREQYF.

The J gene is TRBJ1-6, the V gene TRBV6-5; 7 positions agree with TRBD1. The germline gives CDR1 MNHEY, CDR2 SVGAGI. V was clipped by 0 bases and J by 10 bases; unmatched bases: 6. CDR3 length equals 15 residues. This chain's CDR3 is CASSYSRTGDSPLHF. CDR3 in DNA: TGTGCCAGCAGTTACTCGAGAACAGGGGACTCACCCCTCCACTTT.

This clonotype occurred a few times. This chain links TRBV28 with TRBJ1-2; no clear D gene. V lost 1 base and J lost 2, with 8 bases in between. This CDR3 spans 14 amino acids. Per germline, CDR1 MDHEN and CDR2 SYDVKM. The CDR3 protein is CASSLFGQNYGYTF. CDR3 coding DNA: TGTGCCAGCAGTTTATTCGGCCAGAACTATGGCTACACCTTC.

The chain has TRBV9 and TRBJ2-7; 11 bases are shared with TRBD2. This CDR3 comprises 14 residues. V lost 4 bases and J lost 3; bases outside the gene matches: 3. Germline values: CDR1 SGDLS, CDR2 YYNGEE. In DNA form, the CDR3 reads TGTGCCAGCAGCCCGGGGACTAGCGGCTACGAGCAGTACGTC. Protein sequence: CASSPGTSGYEQYV.

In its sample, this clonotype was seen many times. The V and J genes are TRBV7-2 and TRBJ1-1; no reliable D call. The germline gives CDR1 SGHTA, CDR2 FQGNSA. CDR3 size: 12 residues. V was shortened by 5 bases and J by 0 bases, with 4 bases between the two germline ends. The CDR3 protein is CASSPMNTEAFF. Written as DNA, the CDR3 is TGTGCCAGCAGCCCAATGAACACTGAAGCTTTCTTT.

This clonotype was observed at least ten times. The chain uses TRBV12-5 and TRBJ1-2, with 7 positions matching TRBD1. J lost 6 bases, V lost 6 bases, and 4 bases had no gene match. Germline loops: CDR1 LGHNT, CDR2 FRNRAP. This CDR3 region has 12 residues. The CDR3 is CASGQGLDGYTF. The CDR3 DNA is TGTGCTAGTGGACAGGGGTTAGATGGCTACACCTTC.

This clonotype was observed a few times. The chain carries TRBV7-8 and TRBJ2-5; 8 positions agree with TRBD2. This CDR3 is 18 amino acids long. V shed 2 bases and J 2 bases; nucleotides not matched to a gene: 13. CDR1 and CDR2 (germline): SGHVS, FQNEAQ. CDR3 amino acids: CASSLKLLGAGVQETQYF. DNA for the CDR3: TGTGCCAGCAGCTTAAAGCTCCTGGGAGCGGGAGTGCAAGAGACCCAGTACTTC.

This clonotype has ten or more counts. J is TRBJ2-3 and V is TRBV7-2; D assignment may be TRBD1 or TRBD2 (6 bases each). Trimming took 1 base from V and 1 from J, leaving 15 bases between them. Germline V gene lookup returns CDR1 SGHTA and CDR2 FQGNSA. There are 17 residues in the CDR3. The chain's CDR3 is CASSLEGDSLGTDTQYF. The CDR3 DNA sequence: TGTGCCAGCAGCTTAGAGGGGGACTCGTTGGGCACAGATACGCAGTATTTT.

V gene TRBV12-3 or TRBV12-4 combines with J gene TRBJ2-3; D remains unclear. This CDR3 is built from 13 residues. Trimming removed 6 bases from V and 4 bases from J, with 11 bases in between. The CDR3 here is CASSWVAADTQYF. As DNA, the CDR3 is TGTGCCAGCAGCTGGGTAGCAGCAGATACGCAGTATTTT.

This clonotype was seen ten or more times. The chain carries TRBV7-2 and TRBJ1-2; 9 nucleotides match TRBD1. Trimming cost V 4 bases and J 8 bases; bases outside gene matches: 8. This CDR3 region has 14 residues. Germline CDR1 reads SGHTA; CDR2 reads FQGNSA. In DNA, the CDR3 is TGTGCCAGCAGCTCAACGGGACAGGGTAGGGGCTACACCTTC. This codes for CASSSTGQGRGYTF.

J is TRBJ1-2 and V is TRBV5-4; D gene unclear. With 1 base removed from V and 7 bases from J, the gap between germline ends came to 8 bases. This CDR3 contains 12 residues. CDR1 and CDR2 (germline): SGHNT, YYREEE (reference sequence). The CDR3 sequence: CASSLSLSGYTF. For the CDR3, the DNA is TGTGCCAGCAGCTTGTCCTTATCTGGCTACACCTTC.

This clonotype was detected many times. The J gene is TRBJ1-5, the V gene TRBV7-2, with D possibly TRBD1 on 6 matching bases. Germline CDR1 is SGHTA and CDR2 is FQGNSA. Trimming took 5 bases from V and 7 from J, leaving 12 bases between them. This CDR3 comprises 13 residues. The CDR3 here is CASSTLQGQPQHF. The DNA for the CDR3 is TGTGCCAGCAGCACCCTACAGGGACAGCCCCAGCATTTT.

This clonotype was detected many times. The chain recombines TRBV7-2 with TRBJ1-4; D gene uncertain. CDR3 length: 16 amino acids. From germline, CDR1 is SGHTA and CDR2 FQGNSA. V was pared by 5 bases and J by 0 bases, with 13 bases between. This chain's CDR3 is CASSPQHQTTNEKLFF. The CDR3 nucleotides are TGTGCCAGCAGCCCCCAACACCAGACAACTAATGAAAAACTGTTTTTT.